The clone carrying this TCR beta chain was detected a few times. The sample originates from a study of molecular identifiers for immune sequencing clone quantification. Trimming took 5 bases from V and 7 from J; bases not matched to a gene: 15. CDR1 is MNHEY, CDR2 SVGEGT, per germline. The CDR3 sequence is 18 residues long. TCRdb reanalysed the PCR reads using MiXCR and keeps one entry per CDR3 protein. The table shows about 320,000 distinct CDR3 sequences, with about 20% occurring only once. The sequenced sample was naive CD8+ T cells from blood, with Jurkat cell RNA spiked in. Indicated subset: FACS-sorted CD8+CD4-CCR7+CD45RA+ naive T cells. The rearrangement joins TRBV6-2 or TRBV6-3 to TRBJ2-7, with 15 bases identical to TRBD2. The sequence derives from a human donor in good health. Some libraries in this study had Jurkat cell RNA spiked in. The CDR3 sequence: CASSKPGLAGGTSDEQYF. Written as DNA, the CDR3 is TGTGCCAGCAGTAAGCCGGGACTAGCGGGGGGCACGTCTGATGAGCAGTACTTC.